This T cell receptor (beta chain) stems from a study of cytomegalovirus exposure and HLA in healthy donors. The wider study: Roughly 80 million unique TCRs from HLA-typed donors made up an early data release.

V was shortened by 4 bases and J by 1 base, with 14 bases between the two germline ends. Germline CDR1 is LNHDA and CDR2 is SQIVND (reference sequence). This CDR3 has 16 residues. A multiplex PCR was run with 60 Vbeta primers and 13 Jbeta primers. Per the authors' pipeline: An analysis performed later counted roughly 80 million unique TCR beta chains (around 11 million of them shared). Measured with immunoSEQ multiplex PCR; TCRdb has only the in-frame clones, and not every one. Clonal size and the V and J genes are those of that table, whereas D and trimming came from the DNA. This sample yields about 200,000 clones, of which roughly four fifths are seen a single time; roughly 2% belongs to the top ten.

This sequence joins TRBV19 and TRBJ2-1; D is possibly TRBD2 (6 bases). The sequenced material came from PBMCs. This TCR derives from a man aged 25 to 40 in good health and CMV-seronegative. The CDR3 sequence: CASSSIGGVSYNEQFF. DNA for the CDR3: TGTGCCAGTAGTAGTATCGGGGGAGTTTCCTACAATGAGCAGTTCTTC.